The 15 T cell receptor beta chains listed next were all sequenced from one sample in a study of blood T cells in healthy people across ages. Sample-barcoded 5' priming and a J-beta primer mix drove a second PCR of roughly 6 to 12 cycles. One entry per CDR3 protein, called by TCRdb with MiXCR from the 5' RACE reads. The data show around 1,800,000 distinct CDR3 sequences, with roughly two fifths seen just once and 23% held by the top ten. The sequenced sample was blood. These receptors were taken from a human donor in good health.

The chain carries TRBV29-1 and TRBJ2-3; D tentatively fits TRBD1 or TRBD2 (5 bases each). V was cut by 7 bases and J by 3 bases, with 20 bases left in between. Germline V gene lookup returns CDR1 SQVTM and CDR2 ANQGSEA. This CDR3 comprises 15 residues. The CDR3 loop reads CSAGERGDGTDTQYF. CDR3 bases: TGCAGCGCCGGGGAGAGAGGGGATGGAACAGATACGCAGTATTTT.

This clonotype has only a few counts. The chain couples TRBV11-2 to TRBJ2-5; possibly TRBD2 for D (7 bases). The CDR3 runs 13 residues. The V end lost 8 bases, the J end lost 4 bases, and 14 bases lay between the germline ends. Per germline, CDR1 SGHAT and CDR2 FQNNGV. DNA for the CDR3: TGTGCCAGCCAAACCGGGGGGCTAGAGACCCAGTACTTC. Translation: CASQTGGLETQYF. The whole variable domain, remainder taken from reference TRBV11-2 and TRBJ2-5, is EAGVAQSPRYKIIEKRQSVAFWCNPISGHATLYWYQQILGQGPKLLIQFQNNGVVDDSQLPKDRFSAERLKGVDSTLKIQPAKLEDSAVYLCASQTGGLETQYFGPGTRLLVL.

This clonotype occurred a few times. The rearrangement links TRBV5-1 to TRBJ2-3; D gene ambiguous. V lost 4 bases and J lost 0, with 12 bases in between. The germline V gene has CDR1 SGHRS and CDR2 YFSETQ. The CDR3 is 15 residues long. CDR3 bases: TGCGCCAGCAGCCTCGACACACTCAGCACAGATACGCAGTATTTT. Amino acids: CASSLDTLSTDTQYF.

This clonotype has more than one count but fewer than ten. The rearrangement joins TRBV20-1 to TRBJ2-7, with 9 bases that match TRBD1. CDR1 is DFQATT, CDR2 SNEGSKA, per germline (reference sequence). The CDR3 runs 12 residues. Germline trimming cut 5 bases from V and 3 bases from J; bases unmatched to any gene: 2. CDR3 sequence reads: CSALTGGYEQYF. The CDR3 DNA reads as TGCAGTGCTTTGACAGGGGGCTACGAGCAGTACTTC.

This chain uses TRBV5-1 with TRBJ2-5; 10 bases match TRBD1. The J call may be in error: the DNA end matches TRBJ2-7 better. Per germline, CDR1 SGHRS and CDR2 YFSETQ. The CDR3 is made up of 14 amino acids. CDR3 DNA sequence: TGCGCCAGCAGAGAGACAGGGGGCGTCTACGAGCAGTACTTC. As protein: CASRETGGVYEQYF.

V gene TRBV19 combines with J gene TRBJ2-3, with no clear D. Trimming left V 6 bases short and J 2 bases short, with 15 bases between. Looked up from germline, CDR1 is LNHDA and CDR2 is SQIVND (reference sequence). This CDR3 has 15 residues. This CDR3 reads CASSPQAIDTDTQYF. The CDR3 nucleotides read TGTGCCAGTAGCCCCCAAGCGATCGACACAGATACGCAGTATTTT.

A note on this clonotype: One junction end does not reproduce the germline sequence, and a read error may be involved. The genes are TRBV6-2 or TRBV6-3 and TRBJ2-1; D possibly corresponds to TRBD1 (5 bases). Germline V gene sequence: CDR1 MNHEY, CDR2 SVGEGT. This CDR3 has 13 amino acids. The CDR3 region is CAGSNNRGNEQFF. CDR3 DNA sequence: TGTGCCGGCAGTAACAATAGGGGCAATGAGCAGTTCTTC.

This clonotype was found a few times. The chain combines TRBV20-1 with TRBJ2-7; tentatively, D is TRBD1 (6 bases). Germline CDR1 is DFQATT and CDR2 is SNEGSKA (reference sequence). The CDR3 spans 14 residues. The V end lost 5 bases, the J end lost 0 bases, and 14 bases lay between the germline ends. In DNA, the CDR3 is TGCAGTGCTTGGACAGCTTTAGACTCCTACGAGCAGTACTTC. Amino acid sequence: CSAWTALDSYEQYF.

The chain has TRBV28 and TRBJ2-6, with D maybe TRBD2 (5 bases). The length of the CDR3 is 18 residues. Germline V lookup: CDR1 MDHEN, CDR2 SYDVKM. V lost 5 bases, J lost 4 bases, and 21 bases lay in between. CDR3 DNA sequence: TGTGCCAGCAGTCCCTCGGCCAAGGGAGTAGGAGGGGCCAACGTCCTGACTTTC. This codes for CASSPSAKGVGGANVLTF.

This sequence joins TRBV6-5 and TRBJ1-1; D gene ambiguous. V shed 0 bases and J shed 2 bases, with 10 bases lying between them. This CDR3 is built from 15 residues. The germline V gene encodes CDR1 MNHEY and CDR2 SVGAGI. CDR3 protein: CASSYSMRINTEAFF. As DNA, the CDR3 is TGTGCCAGCAGTTACTCGATGAGGATTAACACTGAAGCTTTCTTT.

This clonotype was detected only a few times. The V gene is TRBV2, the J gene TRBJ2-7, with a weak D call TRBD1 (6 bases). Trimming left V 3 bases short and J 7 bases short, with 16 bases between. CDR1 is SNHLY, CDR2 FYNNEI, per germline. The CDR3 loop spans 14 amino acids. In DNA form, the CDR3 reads TGTGCCAGCAGTGATGAGGGGGAAGGCAGTGAGCAGTACTTC. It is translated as CASSDEGEGSEQYF.

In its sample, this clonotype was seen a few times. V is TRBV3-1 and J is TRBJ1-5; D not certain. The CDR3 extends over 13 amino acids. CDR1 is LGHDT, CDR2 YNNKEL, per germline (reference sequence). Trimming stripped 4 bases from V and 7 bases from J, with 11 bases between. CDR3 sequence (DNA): TGTGCCAGCAGCCGTAGAGGTGGCCAGCCCCAGCATTTT. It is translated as CASSRRGGQPQHF.

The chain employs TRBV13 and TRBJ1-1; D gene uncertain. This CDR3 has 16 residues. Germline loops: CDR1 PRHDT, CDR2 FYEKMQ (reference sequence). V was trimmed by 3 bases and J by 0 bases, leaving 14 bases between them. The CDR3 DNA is TGTGCCAGCAGCTTTCGCGGGTCGACCTTGAACACTGAAGCTTTCTTT. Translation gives CASSFRGSTLNTEAFF.

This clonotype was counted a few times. CDR3 amino acids: CASSSGVAGANVLTF. The CDR3 coding sequence is TGTGCCAGCAGCTCAGGGGTGGCCGGGGCCAACGTCCTGACTTTC. The V gene is TRBV7-2, the J gene TRBJ2-6; D perhaps matches TRBD1 (6 bases). This CDR3 has 15 amino acids. Germline CDR1 reads SGHTA; CDR2 reads FQGNSA. V shed 4 bases and J shed 4 bases, with 11 bases lying between them.

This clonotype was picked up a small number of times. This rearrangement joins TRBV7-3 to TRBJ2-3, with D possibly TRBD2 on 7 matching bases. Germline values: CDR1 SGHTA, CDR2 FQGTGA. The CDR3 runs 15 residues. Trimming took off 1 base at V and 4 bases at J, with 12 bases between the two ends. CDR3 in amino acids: CASSLMRGGADTQYF. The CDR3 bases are TGTGCCAGCAGCTTAATGAGGGGGGGTGCAGATACGCAGTATTTT. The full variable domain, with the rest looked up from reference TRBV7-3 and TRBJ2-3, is GAGVSQTPSNKVTEKGKYVELRCDPISGHTALYWYRQSLGQGPEFLIYFQGTGAADDSGLPNDRFFAVRPEGSVSTLKIQRTERGDSAVYLCASSLMRGGADTQYFGPGTRLTVL.